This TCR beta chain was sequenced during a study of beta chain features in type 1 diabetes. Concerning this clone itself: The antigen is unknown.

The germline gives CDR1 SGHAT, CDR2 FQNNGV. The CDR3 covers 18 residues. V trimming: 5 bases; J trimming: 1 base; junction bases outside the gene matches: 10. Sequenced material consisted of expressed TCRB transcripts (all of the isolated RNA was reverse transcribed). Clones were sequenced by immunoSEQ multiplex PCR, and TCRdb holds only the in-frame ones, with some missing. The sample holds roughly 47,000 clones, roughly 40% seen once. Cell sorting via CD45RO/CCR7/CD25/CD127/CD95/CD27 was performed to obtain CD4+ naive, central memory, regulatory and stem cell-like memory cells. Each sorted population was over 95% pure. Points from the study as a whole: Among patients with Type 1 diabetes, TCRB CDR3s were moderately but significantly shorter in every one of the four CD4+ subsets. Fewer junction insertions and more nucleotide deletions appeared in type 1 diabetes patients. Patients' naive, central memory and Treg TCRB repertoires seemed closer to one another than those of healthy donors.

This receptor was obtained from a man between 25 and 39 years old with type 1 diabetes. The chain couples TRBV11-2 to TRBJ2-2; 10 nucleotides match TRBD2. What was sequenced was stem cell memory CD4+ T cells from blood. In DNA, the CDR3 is TGTGCCAGCAGCCTTTATCCCAGACTAGCGGGGAACACCGGGGAGCTGTTTTTT. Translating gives CASSLYPRLAGNTGELFF. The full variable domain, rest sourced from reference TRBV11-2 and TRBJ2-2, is EAGVAQSPRYKIIEKRQSVAFWCNPISGHATLYWYQQILGQGPKLLIQFQNNGVVDDSQLPKDRFSAERLKGVDSTLKIQPAKLEDSAVYLCASSLYPRLAGNTGELFFGEGSRLTVL.